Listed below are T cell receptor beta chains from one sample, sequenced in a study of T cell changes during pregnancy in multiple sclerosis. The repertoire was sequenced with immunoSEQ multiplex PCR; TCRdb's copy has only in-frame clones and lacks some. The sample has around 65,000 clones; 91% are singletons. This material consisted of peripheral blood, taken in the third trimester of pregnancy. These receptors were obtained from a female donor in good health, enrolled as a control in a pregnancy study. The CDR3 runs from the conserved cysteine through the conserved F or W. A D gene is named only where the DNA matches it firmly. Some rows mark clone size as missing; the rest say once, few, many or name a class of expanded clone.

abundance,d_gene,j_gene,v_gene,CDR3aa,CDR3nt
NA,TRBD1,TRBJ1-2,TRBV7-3,CASRDTGEGGYTF,TGTGCCAGCAGGGATACAGGGGAAGGCGGCTACACCTTC
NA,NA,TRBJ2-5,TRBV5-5,CASSPTLPERGHGSQYF,TGTGCCAGCAGCCCCACTCTTCCCGAGCGGGGACACGGGTCCCAGTACTTC
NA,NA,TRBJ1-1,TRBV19,CASSIGDRSYTEAFF,TGTGCCAGTAGTATAGGAGACAGGAGCTACACTGAAGCTTTCTTT
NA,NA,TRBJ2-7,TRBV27,CASSSYKTGLTEIYEQYF,TGTGCCAGCAGTTCTTACAAGACAGGTCTCACCGAAATCTACGAGCAGTACTTC
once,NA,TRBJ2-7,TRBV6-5,CASSGQVPPYEQYF,TGTGCCAGCAGCGGACAAGTTCCCCCCTACGAGCAGTACTTC
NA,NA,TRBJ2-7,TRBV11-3,CASSLGVRGEQYF,TGTGCCAGCAGCTTAGGCGTACGAGGGGAGCAGTACTTC
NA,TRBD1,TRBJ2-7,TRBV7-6,CASSPGTARYYEQYF,TGTGCCAGCAGCCCGGGGACAGCGCGGTACTACGAGCAGTACTTC
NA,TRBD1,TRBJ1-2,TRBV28,CASSLWNRGQGARGYTF,TGTGCCAGCAGTTTATGGAATAGGGGGCAGGGGGCGCGAGGCTACACCTTC
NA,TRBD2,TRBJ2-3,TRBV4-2,CASSPSGRDTQYF,TGTGCCAGCAGCCCAAGCGGGAGGGATACGCAGTATTTT
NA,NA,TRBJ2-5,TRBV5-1,CASSPGETQYF,TGCGCCAGCAGCCCCGGGGAGACCCAGTACTTC
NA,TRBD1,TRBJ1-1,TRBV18,CASSPNRGDTEAFF,TGTGCCAGCTCACCAAACAGGGGGGATACTGAAGCTTTCTTT
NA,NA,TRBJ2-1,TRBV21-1,CARYPKPGLAFIAHPGDEQFF,TGTGCCAGATATCCTAAACCGGGACTAGCATTTATAGCCCATCCAGGGGACGAGCAGTTCTTC
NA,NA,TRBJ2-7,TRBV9,CASSVGGSNSEQYF,TGTGCCAGCAGCGTAGGGGGCAGTAACTCCGAGCAGTACTTC
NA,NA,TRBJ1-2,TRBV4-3,CASSSRRGARAGYTF,TGCGCCAGCAGCTCCCGGCGGGGGGCTCGAGCAGGCTACACCTTC
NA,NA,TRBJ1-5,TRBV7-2,CASSSEAGYQPQHF,TGTGCCAGCAGCTCAGAAGCAGGTTATCAGCCCCAGCATTTT
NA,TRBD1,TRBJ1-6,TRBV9,CASSVQGGNSPLHF,TGTGCCAGCAGCGTCCAGGGGGGTAATTCACCCCTCCACTTT
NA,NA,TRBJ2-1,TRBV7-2,CASSDRTHEQFF,TGTGCCAGCAGCGACAGGACCCATGAGCAGTTCTTC
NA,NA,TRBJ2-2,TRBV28,CASLYRGLPGELFF,TGTGCCAGCCTTTATCGGGGATTGCCCGGGGAGCTGTTTTTT
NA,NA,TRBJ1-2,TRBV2,CASSEVGGGHGYTF,TGTGCCAGCAGTGAAGTTGGGGGGGGCCATGGCTACACCTTC
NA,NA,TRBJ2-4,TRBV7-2,CASRDTGKNIQYF,TGTGCCAGCAGAGATACAGGCAAAAACATTCAGTACTTC
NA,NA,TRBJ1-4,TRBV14,CASSRAGNEKLFF,TGTGCCAGCAGTCGGGCAGGGAATGAAAAACTGTTTTTT
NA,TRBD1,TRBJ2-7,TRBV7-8,CASSSDRQGKYEQYF,TGTGCCAGCAGCTCTGATAGACAGGGAAAGTACGAGCAGTACTTC
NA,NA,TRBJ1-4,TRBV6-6,CASSYSREMGEKLFF,TGTGCCAGCAGTTACTCGAGGGAGATGGGTGAAAAACTGTTTTTT
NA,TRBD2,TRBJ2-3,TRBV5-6,CASSDAGDRTDTQYF,TGTGCCAGCAGCGACGCGGGGGACCGCACAGATACGCAGTATTTT
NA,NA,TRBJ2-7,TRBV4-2,CASSQETDYEQYF,TGTGCCAGCAGCCAAGAAACTGACTACGAGCAGTACTTC
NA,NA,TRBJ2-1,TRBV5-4,CASSLVSTNEQFF,TGTGCCAGCAGCTTGGTGTCTACCAATGAGCAGTTCTTC